The entry that follows covers one T cell receptor beta chain sequence. Assay: immunoSEQ multiplex PCR; the TCRdb copy retains only in-frame clones and omits some. The table has around 160,000 clones, roughly 94% seen once; the top ten hold approximately 0.69%. After removal of 0 bases from V and 8 bases from J, the junction contained 6 bases not matched to a gene. CDR1 and CDR2 from the germline V gene are GTSNPN and SVGIG (reference sequence). CDR3 size: 13 residues. The sample comes from a study of T cell responses to AZD1222 COVID-19 vaccine. Here the sequenced sample was peripheral blood, taken on day 0 of AZD1222 vaccination. This receptor was obtained from an adult in good health. The gene calls are TRBV30 and TRBJ1-1; 7 nucleotides line up with TRBD1. The CDR3 sequence: CAWSVRGGQEAFF. DNA for the CDR3: TGTGCCTGGAGTGTACGGGGGGGACAGGAAGCTTTCTTT.